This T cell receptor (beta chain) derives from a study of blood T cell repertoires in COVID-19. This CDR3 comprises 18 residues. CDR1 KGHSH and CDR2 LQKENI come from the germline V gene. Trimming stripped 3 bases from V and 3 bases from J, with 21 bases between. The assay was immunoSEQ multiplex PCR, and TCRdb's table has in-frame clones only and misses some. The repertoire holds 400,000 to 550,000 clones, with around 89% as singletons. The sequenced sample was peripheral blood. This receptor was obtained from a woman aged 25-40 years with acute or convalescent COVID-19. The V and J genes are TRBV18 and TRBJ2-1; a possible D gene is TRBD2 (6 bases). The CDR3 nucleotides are TGTGCCAGCTCACCTCCGACTAGTATGGCTGAAATCTACAATGAGCAGTTCTTC. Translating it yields CASSPPTSMAEIYNEQFF.